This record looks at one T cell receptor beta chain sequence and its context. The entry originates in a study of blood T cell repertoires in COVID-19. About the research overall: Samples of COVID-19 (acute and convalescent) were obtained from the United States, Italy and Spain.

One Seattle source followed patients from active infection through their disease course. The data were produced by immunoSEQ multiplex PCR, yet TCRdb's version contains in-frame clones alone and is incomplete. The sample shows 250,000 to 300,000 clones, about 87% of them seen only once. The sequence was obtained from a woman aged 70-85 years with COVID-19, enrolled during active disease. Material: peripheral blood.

In DNA, the CDR3 is TGTGCCAGCAAGGTTCGACCTCACAGCTCCTACGAGCAGTACTTC. It specifies CASKVRPHSSYEQYF. V gene TRBV7-8 combines with J gene TRBJ2-7; no clear D gene. Per germline, CDR1 SGHVS and CDR2 FQNEAQ. This CDR3 is built from 15 residues. V was pared by 7 bases and J by 0 bases, with 16 bases between. Full variable domain (outside the CDR3, taken from reference TRBV7-8 and TRBJ2-7): GAGVSQSPRYKVAKRGQDVALRCDPISGHVSLFWYQQALGQGPEFLTYFQNEAQLDKSGLPSDRFFAERPEGSVSTLKIQRTQQEDSAVYLCASKVRPHSSYEQYFGPGTRLTVT.